The 12 T cell receptor beta chains listed next were all sequenced from one sample in a study of cytomegalovirus exposure and HLA in healthy donors (dated by TCRdb to about 2017). Libraries were built with the immunoSEQ multiplex PCR assay. TCRdb obtained this table from immuneACCESS and retained in-frame rearrangements with V and J assigned. These tables miss some clones; where compared with another copy, unresolved V genes account for less than half of the shortfall, and the remainder is unexplained. This sample holds 71,000 or so clones; roughly 93% were observed only once. The ten largest clones add up to roughly 1% of the sample. Material for sequencing was PBMCs. Receptor source: a woman younger than 35 in good health and CMV-seronegative.

The rearrangement uses TRBV7-8 and TRBJ2-7, with D possibly TRBD1 on 5 matching bases. The ends were cut back, 5 bases at V and 0 bases at J, with 14 bases in the middle. This CDR3 spans 15 amino acids. Per the germline V gene, CDR1 is SGHVS and CDR2 is FQNEAQ. The CDR3 region is CASSPQTAISYEQYF. The CDR3 DNA reads as TGTGCCAGCAGCCCACAGACAGCTATCTCCTACGAGCAGTACTTC.

The chain combines TRBV5-4 with TRBJ2-3; no clear D. Germline assignment: CDR1 SGHNT and CDR2 YYREEE (reference sequence). The CDR3 is 13 residues long. V gave up 4 bases and J gave up 1 base, with 7 bases separating them. The CDR3: CASSVIGTDTQYF. CDR3 coding DNA: TGTGCCAGCAGCGTTATCGGCACAGATACGCAGTATTTT.

The chain couples TRBV7-3 to TRBJ2-1; 15 positions match TRBD2. Trimming took 4 bases from V and 7 from J; bases not matched to a gene: 5. The CDR3 runs to 16 residues. Germline V gives CDR1 SGHTA, CDR2 FQGTGA. CDR3 sequence reads: CASSSGLAGGWNEQFF. CDR3 sequence (DNA): TGTGCCAGCAGCTCGGGACTAGCGGGGGGTTGGAATGAGCAGTTCTTC.

The chain has TRBV28 and TRBJ2-1; tentative D call: TRBD1 (6 bases). CDR1 is MDHEN and CDR2 is SYDVKM in the germline V gene. V lost 10 bases and J 7 bases, leaving 14 bases between the germline ends. The CDR3 is 12 amino acids. CDR3 sequence reads: CAILGQRNEQFF. CDR3 nucleotides: TGTGCCATCCTAGGACAGAGAAATGAGCAGTTCTTC.

In this sample, this clone turned up a few times. The chain's CDR3 is CASSLASAGEQFF. The CDR3 DNA follows: TGTGCCAGCAGCTTAGCCAGTGCAGGTGAGCAGTTCTTC. The rearrangement joins TRBV7-2 to TRBJ2-1; no clear D. V was clipped by 0 bases and J by 9 bases, with 9 bases between them. Germline V gives CDR1 SGHTA, CDR2 FQGNSA. This CDR3 is 13 amino acids long.

This chain joins TRBV5-6 and TRBJ2-7, with a weak D call TRBD1 (6 bases). The CDR3 loop spans 13 amino acids. The germline CDR1 and CDR2 sequences are SGHDT and YYEEEE. V was shortened by 5 bases and J by 0 bases, with 9 bases between the two germline ends. CDR3 loop: CASRDRSSYEQYF. The CDR3 DNA sequence: TGTGCCAGCAGAGACAGGAGCTCCTACGAGCAGTACTTC.

The CDR3 protein is CASSPRGLAGGSNEQFF. In DNA form, the CDR3 reads TGTGCCAGCAGCCCCCGGGGACTAGCGGGAGGGTCAAATGAGCAGTTCTTC. This sequence joins TRBV7-6 and TRBJ2-1; 16 bases are shared with TRBD2. CDR1 is SGHVS and CDR2 is FNYEAQ in the germline V gene. The J segment lost 7 bases and the V segment lost 5 bases, leaving 8 bases of the junction unmatched. CDR3 length equals 17 residues.

The V and J genes are TRBV14 and TRBJ1-1; D is ambiguous. The germline V gene has CDR1 SGHDN and CDR2 FVKESK. The CDR3 is 13 amino acids. The V end was cut by 2 bases, the J end by 2 bases, with 6 bases between. CDR3 DNA: TGTGCCAGCAGCCAAAATCCAAACACTGAAGCTTTCTTT. Translating it yields CASSQNPNTEAFF.

This clone was recorded a few times. The chain recombines TRBV7-8 with TRBJ2-7, with D unclear. V lost 1 base, J lost 7 bases, and 8 bases lay in between. Germline loops: CDR1 SGHVS, CDR2 FQNEAQ. This CDR3 region has 12 residues. CDR3 coding DNA: TGTGCCAGCAGCTTAGATCTCAGGGAGCAGTACTTC. It is translated as CASSLDLREQYF.

This clone was detected once. The chain combines TRBV27 with TRBJ2-2; D call uncertain. This CDR3 spans 12 amino acids. Germline CDR1 MNHEY, CDR2 SMNVEV (reference sequence). V lost 10 bases, J lost 7 bases, and 13 bases lay in between. CDR3 sequence: CATMRRVGELFF. CDR3 nucleotides: TGTGCCACAATGCGGAGAGTCGGGGAGCTGTTTTTT.

This chain uses TRBV5-5 with TRBJ1-1; D is undetermined. V lost 2 bases to trimming and J lost 5 bases, with 7 bases between them. The CDR3 runs to 12 residues. Per germline, CDR1 SGHKS and CDR2 YYEKEE (reference sequence). The CDR3 region is CASSFRWTEAFF. The CDR3 DNA reads as TGTGCCAGCAGCTTCAGATGGACTGAAGCTTTCTTT.

V and J are TRBV7-6 and TRBJ2-6; TRBD1 agrees at 10 bases. The CDR3 consists of 18 residues. The trim removed 5 bases at V and 2 bases at J, leaving 9 bases unmatched. Germline V gene lookup returns CDR1 SGHVS and CDR2 FNYEAQ. The CDR3 loop is CASSPRDRGPAGANVLTF. In nucleotides, the CDR3 is TGTGCCAGCAGCCCCCGGGACAGGGGTCCTGCTGGGGCCAACGTCCTGACTTTC.